These T cell receptor beta chains were read from a single sample in a study of sequential checkpoint blockade in melanoma. Clones were read by immunoSEQ multiplex PCR, and TCRdb kept only the in-frame ones, dropping some. The table lists about 5,500 clones, 39% of them singletons, with 8% to 9.5% in the top ten. The specimen was tumor tissue (inferred from file names), collected from a patient given nivolumab and ipilimumab in sequence. The source is a human donor with melanoma. The CDR3 runs from the conserved cysteine through the conserved F or W.

V gene	J gene	CDR3 protein
TRBV18	TRBJ2-7	CASSRTSGGLYEQYF
TRBV4-1	TRBJ1-3	CASSPFLGGNTIYF
TRBV27	TRBJ1-1	CASSPGTGTEAFF
TRBV18	TRBJ2-7	CASEKGGGSEQYF
TRBV18	TRBJ1-1	CASSPFIQGTVNTEAFF
TRBV19	TRBJ1-1	CASGRYTEAFF
TRBV19	TRBJ2-5	CASSIAPGPQETQYF
TRBV6-8	TRBJ1-1	CASSYSDREWDTEAFF
TRBV29-1	TRBJ1-1	CSVKGHVVTEAFF
TRBV19	TRBJ2-7	CASKGQGPEQYF
TRBV10-2	TRBJ2-3	CASSEWATTLTDTQYF
TRBV6-8	TRBJ2-3	CASRSGGPTPTDTQYF
TRBV11-3	TRBJ2-1	CASSLSGDYNEQFF
TRBV18	TRBJ2-2	CASSPPGRDHTGELFF
TRBV11-3	TRBJ2-1	CASSPWTSDFNEQFF
TRBV9	TRBJ1-2	CASSVVIGGGGYTF
TRBV6-8	TRBJ1-3	CATSTGGSGNTIYF
TRBV12-5	TRBJ1-4	CATRGGGIEKLFF
TRBV6-8	TRBJ2-1	CASTNGGTMALVGQFF
TRBV19	TRBJ2-5	CASSIAIQETQYF
TRBV18	TRBJ2-1	CASSPRVAGVSEQFF
TRBV7-7	TRBJ1-4	CASSLVTGYEKLFF
TRBV9	TRBJ2-1	CASSGVGGGGSYNEQFF
TRBV29-1	TRBJ1-1	CSVVRTAGQVRAFF
TRBV7-4	TRBJ2-1	CASSLSPYNEQFF
TRBV6-8	TRBJ1-3	CATTSDLSGNTIYF
TRBV6-7	TRBJ1-1	CASSSTGGTEAFF
TRBV19	TRBJ1-5	CASSIEGYRDSNQPQHF
TRBV11-3	TRBJ2-5	CASSLGPGLQETQYF
TRBV6-8	TRBJ2-1	CATSRGGTGGFF
TRBV28	TRBJ1-2	CASSSSKGRSIGYTF
TRBV4-1	TRBJ2-1	CASSHPLGRGEQFF
TRBV6-8	TRBJ2-7	CASSYLGGSSYEQYF
TRBV6-8	TRBJ1-5	CASRQVNNQPQHF
TRBV11-3	TRBJ2-3	CASSPTSGRPDTQYF
TRBV18	TRBJ1-4	CASSPRDEKLFF
TRBV10-2	TRBJ2-7	CASGTTASSYEQYF
TRBV19	TRBJ2-7	CASSPSRPLGVRLQYF
TRBV7-2	TRBJ1-4	CASSLWENEKLFF
TRBV9	TRBJ2-7	CASSGGGDEQYF
TRBV7-7	TRBJ2-2	CASSRGTSGRIGELFF
TRBV6-8	TRBJ2-5	CASSYGVQETQYF
TRBV18	TRBJ2-3	CASSPNMPPDTQYF
TRBV14	TRBJ2-1	CASSQEEREGDEQFF
TRBV18	TRBJ2-7	CASSPPGTAYEQYF
TRBV6-8	TRBJ2-7	CASRTGTSGSKEQYF